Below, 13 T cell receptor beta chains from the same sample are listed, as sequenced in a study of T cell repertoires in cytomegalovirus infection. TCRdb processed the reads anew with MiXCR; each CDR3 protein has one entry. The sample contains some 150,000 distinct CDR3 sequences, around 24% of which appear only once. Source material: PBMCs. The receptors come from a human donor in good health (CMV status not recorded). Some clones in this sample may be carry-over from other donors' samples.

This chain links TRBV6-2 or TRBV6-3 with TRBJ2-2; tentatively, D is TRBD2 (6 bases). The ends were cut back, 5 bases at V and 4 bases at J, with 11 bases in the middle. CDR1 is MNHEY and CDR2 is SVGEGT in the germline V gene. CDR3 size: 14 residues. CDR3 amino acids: CASSGMGGTGELFF. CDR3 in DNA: TGTGCCAGCAGTGGGATGGGGGGCACCGGGGAGCTGTTTTTT.

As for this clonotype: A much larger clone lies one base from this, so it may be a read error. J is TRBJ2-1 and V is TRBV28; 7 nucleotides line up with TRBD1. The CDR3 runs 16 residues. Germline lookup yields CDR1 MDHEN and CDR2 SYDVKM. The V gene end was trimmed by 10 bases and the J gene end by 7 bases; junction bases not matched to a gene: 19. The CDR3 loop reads CAITRGGTANQNEQFF. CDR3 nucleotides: TGTGCCATCACCCGAGGTGGGACAGCCAACCAAAATGAGCAGTTCTTC.

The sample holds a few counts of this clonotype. The CDR3 nucleotides read TGTGCCAGCAGCTTCCGGGAGGGGTACAATGAGCAGTTCTTC. Its translation is CASSFREGYNEQFF. The chain uses TRBV11-1 and TRBJ2-1; 8 bases map to TRBD2. The J segment lost 4 bases and the V segment lost 3 bases, leaving 2 bases of the junction unmatched. Germline V gives CDR1 SGHAT, CDR2 FQDESV (reference sequence). CDR3 length: 14 amino acids.

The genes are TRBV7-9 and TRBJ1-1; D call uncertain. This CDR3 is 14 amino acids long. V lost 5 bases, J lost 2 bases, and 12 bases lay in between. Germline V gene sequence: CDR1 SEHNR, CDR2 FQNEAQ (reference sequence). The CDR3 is CASSENQVNTEAFF. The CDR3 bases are TGTGCCAGCAGCGAAAACCAGGTCAACACTGAAGCTTTCTTT.

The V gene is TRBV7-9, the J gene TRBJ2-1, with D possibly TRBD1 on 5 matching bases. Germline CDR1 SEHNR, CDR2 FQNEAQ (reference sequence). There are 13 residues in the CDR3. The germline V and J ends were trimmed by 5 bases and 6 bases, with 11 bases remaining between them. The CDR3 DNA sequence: TGTGCCAGCAGCCGCGACAGTTCCAATGAGCAGTTCTTC. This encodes CASSRDSSNEQFF.

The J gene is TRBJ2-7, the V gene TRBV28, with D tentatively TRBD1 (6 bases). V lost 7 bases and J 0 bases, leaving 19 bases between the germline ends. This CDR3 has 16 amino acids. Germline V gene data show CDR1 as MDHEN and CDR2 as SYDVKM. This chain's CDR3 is CASKGNRERSSYEQYF. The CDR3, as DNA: TGTGCCAGCAAAGGGAACAGGGAGAGGAGCTCCTACGAGCAGTACTTC.

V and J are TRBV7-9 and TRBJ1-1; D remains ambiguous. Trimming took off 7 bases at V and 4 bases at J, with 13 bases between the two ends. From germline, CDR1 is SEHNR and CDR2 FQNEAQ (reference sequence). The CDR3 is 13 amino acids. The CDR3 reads CASTPNGVTEAFF. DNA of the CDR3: TGTGCCAGCACCCCCAACGGGGTCACTGAAGCTTTCTTT.

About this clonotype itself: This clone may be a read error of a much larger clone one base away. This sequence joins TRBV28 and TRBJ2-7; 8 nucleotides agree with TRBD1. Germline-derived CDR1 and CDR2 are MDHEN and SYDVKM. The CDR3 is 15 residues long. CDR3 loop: CASSLIRGRFYAQYF. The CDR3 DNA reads TGTGCCAGCAGTTTGATCAGGGGGCGGTTCTACGCGCAGTACTTC.

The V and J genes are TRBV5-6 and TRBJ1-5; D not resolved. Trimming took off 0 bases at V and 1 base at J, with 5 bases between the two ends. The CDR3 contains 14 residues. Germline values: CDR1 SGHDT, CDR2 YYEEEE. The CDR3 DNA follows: TGTGCCAGCAGCTTGGGAGAGAGCAATCAGCCCCAGCATTTT. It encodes CASSLGESNQPQHF.

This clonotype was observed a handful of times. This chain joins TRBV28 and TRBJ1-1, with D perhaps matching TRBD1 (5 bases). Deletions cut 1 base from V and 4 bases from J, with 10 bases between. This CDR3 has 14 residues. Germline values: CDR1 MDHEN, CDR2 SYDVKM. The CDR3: CASSLYQGFTEAFF. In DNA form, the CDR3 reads TGTGCCAGCAGTTTATATCAGGGATTCACTGAAGCTTTCTTT.

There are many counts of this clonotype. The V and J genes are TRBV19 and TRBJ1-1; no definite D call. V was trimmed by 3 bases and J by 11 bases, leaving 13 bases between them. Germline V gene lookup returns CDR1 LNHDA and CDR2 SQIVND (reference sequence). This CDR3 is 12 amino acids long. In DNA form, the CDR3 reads TGTGCCAGTAGTATGGGGTCCTCGTCGGCTTTCTTT. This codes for CASSMGSSSAFF.

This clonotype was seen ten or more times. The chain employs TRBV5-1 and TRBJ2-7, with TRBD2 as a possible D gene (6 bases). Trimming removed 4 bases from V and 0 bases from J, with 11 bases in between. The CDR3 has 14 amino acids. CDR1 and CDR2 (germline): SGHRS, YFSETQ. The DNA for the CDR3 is TGCGCCAGCAGCCCGGCCGGGGGCTCCTACGAGCAGTACTTC. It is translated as CASSPAGGSYEQYF.

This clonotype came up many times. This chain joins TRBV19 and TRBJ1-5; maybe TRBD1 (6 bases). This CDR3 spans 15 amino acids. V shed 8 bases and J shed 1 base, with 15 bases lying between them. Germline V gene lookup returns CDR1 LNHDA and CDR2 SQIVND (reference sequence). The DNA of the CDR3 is TGTGCCAGTCGCAGGGGCTATAACAGCAATCAGCCCCAGCATTTT. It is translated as CASRRGYNSNQPQHF. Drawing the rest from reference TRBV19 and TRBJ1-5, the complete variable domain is DGGITQSPKYLFRKEGQNVTLSCEQNLNHDAMYWYRQDPGQGLRLIYYSQIVNDFQKGDIAEGYSVSREKKESFPLTVTSAQKNPTAFYLCASRRGYNSNQPQHFGDGTRLSIL.